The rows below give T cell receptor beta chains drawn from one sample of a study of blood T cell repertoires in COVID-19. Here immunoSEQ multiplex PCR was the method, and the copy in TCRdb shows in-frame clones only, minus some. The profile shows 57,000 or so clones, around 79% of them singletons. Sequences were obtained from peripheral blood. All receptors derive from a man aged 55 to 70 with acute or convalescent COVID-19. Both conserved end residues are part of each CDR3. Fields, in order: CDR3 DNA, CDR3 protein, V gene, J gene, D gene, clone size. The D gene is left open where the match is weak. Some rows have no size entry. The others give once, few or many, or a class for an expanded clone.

CDR3 DNA: TGTGCCAGCAGCTTAGGTTCAGGGGGCATTCAGTACTTC
CDR3 protein: CASSLGSGGIQYF
V gene: TRBV7-3
J gene: TRBJ2-4
D gene: TRBD1
clone size: .

CDR3 DNA: TGCGCCAGCACCGGGACAGGGGGCACAGATACGCAGTATTTT
CDR3 protein: CASTGTGGTDTQYF
V gene: TRBV5-1
J gene: TRBJ2-3
D gene: TRBD1
clone size: .

CDR3 DNA: TGTGCCAGCAGTTACTCGGCGAACACTGAAGCTTTCTTT
CDR3 protein: CASSYSANTEAFF
V gene: TRBV6-2/TRBV6-3
J gene: TRBJ1-1
D gene: .
clone size: .

CDR3 DNA: TGTGCCACCAGCAGAGATCGGGTAGCTCCCTACAATGAGCAGTTCTTC
CDR3 protein: CATSRDRVAPYNEQFF
V gene: TRBV15
J gene: TRBJ2-1
D gene: .
clone size: .

CDR3 DNA: TGCAGCGCTCCGACTAGCGGGAGCTCAGATACGCAGTATTTT
CDR3 protein: CSAPTSGSSDTQYF
V gene: TRBV29-1
J gene: TRBJ2-3
D gene: TRBD2
clone size: .

CDR3 DNA: TGCGCCAGCAGCGCAAAGACAGGGGGCCGCACAGATACGCAGTATTTT
CDR3 protein: CASSAKTGGRTDTQYF
V gene: TRBV5-1
J gene: TRBJ2-3
D gene: TRBD1
clone size: many

CDR3 DNA: TGTGCCAGCAGCACCCAGACAATCAACTATGGCTACACCTTC
CDR3 protein: CASSTQTINYGYTF
V gene: TRBV7-3
J gene: TRBJ1-2
D gene: .
clone size: .

CDR3 DNA: TGTGCCAGTAGACTAGCGGGAGGATCCTACGAGCAGTACTTC
CDR3 protein: CASRLAGGSYEQYF
V gene: TRBV19
J gene: TRBJ2-7
D gene: TRBD2
clone size: .

CDR3 DNA: TGTGCCAGCAAGGGACAAGCTATTTCCTACAATGAGCAGTTCTTC
CDR3 protein: CASKGQAISYNEQFF
V gene: TRBV2
J gene: TRBJ2-1
D gene: .
clone size: .

CDR3 DNA: TGTGCCAGCACAAGACGGACAAACTACGAGCAGTACTTC
CDR3 protein: CASTRRTNYEQYF
V gene: TRBV2
J gene: TRBJ2-7
D gene: .
clone size: .

CDR3 DNA: TGTGCCAGCAGCGTAGGGGTGGGAGAAGCCCAGCATTTT
CDR3 protein: CASSVGVGEAQHF
V gene: TRBV9
J gene: TRBJ1-5
D gene: .
clone size: .

CDR3 DNA: TGCGCCAGCAGACAAAACAGGGCCCCGAACACCGGGGAGCTGTTTTTT
CDR3 protein: CASRQNRAPNTGELFF
V gene: TRBV5-1
J gene: TRBJ2-2
D gene: .
clone size: .

CDR3 DNA: TGCGCCAGCAGCGATGGGACAGGGTACAATGAGCAGTTCTTC
CDR3 protein: CASSDGTGYNEQFF
V gene: TRBV5-1
J gene: TRBJ2-1
D gene: TRBD1
clone size: few

CDR3 DNA: TGCGCCAGCAGCTCGGGACTAGCGGGATACAATGAGCAGTTCTTC
CDR3 protein: CASSSGLAGYNEQFF
V gene: TRBV5-1
J gene: TRBJ2-1
D gene: TRBD2
clone size: .

CDR3 DNA: TGTGCCAGCTCAGGCGGACTTCCCCATTCACCCCTCCACTTT
CDR3 protein: CASSGGLPHSPLHF
V gene: TRBV18
J gene: TRBJ1-6
D gene: .
clone size: few

CDR3 DNA: TGTGCCAGCAGTGTGGACAGACAAAGCTCCTACGAGCAGTACTTC
CDR3 protein: CASSVDRQSSYEQYF
V gene: TRBV2
J gene: TRBJ2-7
D gene: .
clone size: .